Detailed here is one T cell receptor beta chain. It was the roughly 130-subject validation cohort, separate from the approximately 700-subject first cohort, to which the donors belonged. These data belong to a study of cytomegalovirus exposure and HLA in healthy donors. From germline, CDR1 is MNHNS and CDR2 SASEGT. This CDR3 comprises 15 residues. V lost 7 bases, J lost 3 bases, and 18 bases lay in between. Produced via immunoSEQ multiplex PCR; TCRdb's table is partial and in-frame only. The table shows just over 65,000 clones, with about 97% occurring only once. Material: PBMCs. The gene calls are TRBV6-1 and TRBJ1-1; maybe TRBD1 (5 bases). This TCR was recovered from a woman between 18 and 29 years old in good health and CMV-seropositive. The CDR3 nucleotides are TGTGCCAGCAATTTGAACCGGGGAGGGGACACTGAAGCTTTCTTT. Translation: CASNLNRGGDTEAFF.